The 14 T cell receptor beta chains reported below all come from one sample, sequenced in a study of T-cell reconstitution after alpha-beta-depleted transplantation in children. Molecular barcoding with unique molecular identifiers was used for the TCRbeta library. Each CDR3 protein is one row after TCRdb ran MiXCR on the PCR reads. Of 200,000 to 250,000 distinct CDR3 sequences in the sample, roughly 8.2% are singletons; the top ten hold just under 6.5%. The starting material was PBMCs, mostly from graft donor cells, obtained 180 days after TCRalphabeta/CD19-depleted stem cell transplant. The source of these receptors is a male patient younger than 18 who had a stem cell transplant for acute lymphoblastic leukemia, so the T cells may come from the graft donor.

This clonotype was seen at least ten times. V usage is TRBV29-1 and J usage is TRBJ2-7; 7 bases fit TRBD1. The V gene's germline CDR1 is SQVTM and CDR2 ANQGSEA. The CDR3 is 12 residues long. V shed 7 bases, J shed 6 bases, and the junction held 9 bases outside the gene matches. In DNA form, the CDR3 reads TGCAGCGCCGCCGGGGACAGTGCCGAGCAGTACTTC. It yields the protein CSAAGDSAEQYF.

V and J are TRBV5-3 and TRBJ1-3, with D hard to call. TRBV5-3 is labeled an ORF, and its function is uncertain. This CDR3 spans 15 amino acids. With 1 base removed from V and 0 bases from J, the gap between germline ends came to 8 bases. The CDR3 spells CARSLRDLSGNTIYF. The CDR3 DNA reads TGTGCCAGAAGCTTGCGGGATCTCTCTGGAAACACCATATATTTT.

This clonotype appeared a few times. The rearrangement uses TRBV12-5 and TRBJ2-2, with 7 positions matching TRBD2. Germline V CDR1 and CDR2: LGHNT, FRNRAP. V was clipped by 0 bases and J by 4 bases; unmatched bases: 5. The CDR3 is made up of 16 amino acids. The CDR3 DNA reads TGTGCTAGTGGTTTGGTACTGGGGGGGGTCACCGGGGAGCTGTTTTTT. Its protein is CASGLVLGGVTGELFF.

This clonotype came up many times. The chain carries TRBV9 and TRBJ2-6; D is uncertain. Germline V gives CDR1 SGDLS, CDR2 YYNGEE. The CDR3 is 16 residues long. The V end was cut by 3 bases, the J end by 0 bases, with 10 bases between. This chain's CDR3 is CASSAVFYSGANVLTF. As DNA, the CDR3 is TGTGCCAGCAGCGCCGTTTTTTACTCTGGGGCCAACGTCCTGACTTTC.

This clonotype came up many times. The gene calls are TRBV28 and TRBJ1-2; TRBD1 matches 8 bases. With V trimmed by 5 bases and J by 6 bases, 11 bases remained unmatched. Germline V gene data show CDR1 as MDHEN and CDR2 as SYDVKM. CDR3 length equals 15 residues. The CDR3 DNA is TGTGCCAGCAGTCCCTTGTCGACAGGGGAAGATGGCTACACCTTC. Translating it yields CASSPLSTGEDGYTF.

This clonotype was recorded many times. The V and J genes are TRBV12-3 or TRBV12-4 and TRBJ1-1; TRBD1 might be the D (5 bases). This CDR3 is built from 13 residues. Trimming removed 5 bases from V and 3 bases from J, with 10 bases in between. The CDR3 DNA follows: TGTGCCAGCAGTCTCAGGGAGGACACTGAAGCTTTCTTT. Translated, it gives CASSLREDTEAFF.

This clonotype was picked up a small number of times. This may be a read error, as it is one base from a much larger clone. The J gene is TRBJ2-5, the V gene TRBV7-6; 12 nucleotides align to TRBD1. Looked up from germline, CDR1 is SGHVS and CDR2 is FNYEAQ. Trimming took 3 bases from V and 5 from J; bases not matched to a gene: 4. The CDR3 totals 15 residues. CDR3 residues: CASSLGTGGGETQYF. The CDR3 DNA sequence: TGTGCCAGCAGCTTGGGGACAGGGGGCGGGGAGACCCAGTACTTC.

This clonotype was seen many times. The genes are TRBV10-3 and TRBJ2-7; 9 bases are shared with TRBD1. Germline V gene sequence: CDR1 ENHRY, CDR2 SYGVKD. CDR3 length: 15 residues. Trimming cost V 3 bases and J 4 bases; bases outside gene matches: 7. CDR3 coding DNA: TGTGCCATCAGTGAAGGGACAGGGAAGTGGTACGAGCAGTACTTC. Translation: CAISEGTGKWYEQYF.

This clonotype was observed many times. This chain joins TRBV19 and TRBJ1-1; D gene uncertain. Germline lookup yields CDR1 LNHDA and CDR2 SQIVND (reference sequence). The CDR3 loop spans 15 amino acids. V was pared by 7 bases and J by 0 bases, with 15 bases between. The DNA of the CDR3 is TGTGCCAGTATAGGGCAGGTAGGCATGAACACTGAAGCTTTCTTT. Translation gives CASIGQVGMNTEAFF.

Ten or more counts support this clonotype. The chain combines TRBV5-1 with TRBJ2-5, with TRBD2 matching over 9 bases. The CDR3 contains 16 residues. V gave up 2 bases and J gave up 3 bases; unmatched junction bases: 8. From germline, CDR1 is SGHRS and CDR2 YFSETQ. The CDR3 spells CASSLRPSGRKETQYF. In DNA form, the CDR3 reads TGCGCCAGCAGCTTAAGGCCGAGCGGGAGGAAAGAGACCCAGTACTTC.

This clonotype has a handful of counts. This rearrangement joins TRBV18 to TRBJ2-5; TRBD1 matches 8 bases. This CDR3 spans 14 amino acids. Per the germline V gene, CDR1 is KGHSH and CDR2 is LQKENI. V was pared by 4 bases and J by 3 bases, with 4 bases of the junction left unmatched. The CDR3 nucleotides are TGTGCCAGCTCACGGACAGGGAGTGAAGAGACCCAGTACTTC. Translated: CASSRTGSEETQYF.

This clonotype was recorded at least ten times. This chain uses TRBV14 with TRBJ2-7, with D tentatively TRBD2 (6 bases). Germline V gene lookup returns CDR1 SGHDN and CDR2 FVKESK. The V gene lost 0 bases and the J gene lost 7 bases, with 16 bases spanning the gap. This CDR3 contains 15 residues. For the CDR3, the DNA is TGTGCCAGCAGCCAAGATGCGGGACCGGGCATAGAGCAGTACTTC. As protein: CASSQDAGPGIEQYF. Drawing the rest from reference TRBV14 and TRBJ2-7, the complete variable domain is EAGVTQFPSHSVIEKGQTVTLRCDPISGHDNLYWYRRVMGKEIKFLLHFVKESKQDESGMPNNRFLAERTGGTYSTLKVQPAELEDSGVYFCASSQDAGPGIEQYFGPGTRLTVT.

In this sample, this clonotype turned up many times. The chain carries TRBV4-1 and TRBJ2-1, with 12 bases fitting TRBD2. The ends lost 3 bases at V and 10 bases at J; junction bases unmatched: 7. Looked up from germline, CDR1 is MGHRA and CDR2 is YSYEKL. The CDR3 loop spans 15 amino acids. CDR3 region: CASSHRLAGVGEQFF. As DNA, the CDR3 is TGCGCCAGCAGCCATAGACTAGCGGGAGTAGGCGAGCAGTTCTTC.

This clonotype was recorded many times. The V and J genes are TRBV28 and TRBJ1-5; TRBD1 is a possible D gene (5 bases). Trimming cost V 5 bases and J 0 bases, with 8 bases left between them. CDR3 length: 14 amino acids. The germline gives CDR1 MDHEN, CDR2 SYDVKM. The CDR3 here is CASSTGASNQPQHF. The CDR3 DNA follows: TGTGCCAGCAGTACTGGGGCTAGCAATCAGCCCCAGCATTTT.